One sample yielded the 19 T cell receptor beta chains listed below, sequenced in a study of metastatic and nonmetastatic thyroid tumors. Using MiXCR, TCRdb reanalyzed the PCR reads. The data contain 49,000 or so clones, approximately 24% of them singletons. Each patient went into thyroid surgery without having received any treatment. Sequencing was carried out using blood. These receptor sequences come from a male donor with papillary thyroid cancer or a benign thyroid nodule (not recorded which). Some clones in this sample may be carry-over from other donors' samples.

J is TRBJ2-7 and V is TRBV28; 9 positions agree with TRBD1. The CDR3 contains 15 residues. Germline assignment: CDR1 MDHEN and CDR2 SYDVKM. V lost 7 bases, J lost 5 bases, and 12 bases stayed unmatched. The CDR3: CASKAGPGQGHEQYF. The DNA of the CDR3 is TGTGCCAGCAAAGCGGGGCCGGGACAGGGCCACGAGCAGTACTTC.

The chain couples TRBV6-5 to TRBJ2-2; no clear D gene. This CDR3 spans 17 amino acids. Germline-derived CDR1 and CDR2 are MNHEY and SVGAGI. Trimming shortened V by 5 bases and J by 5 bases, and 21 bases separated the two germline ends. The CDR3 DNA sequence: TGTGCCAGCAGTCCTACCGAATATTATCGGTTTACCGGGGAGCTGTTTTTT. It yields the protein CASSPTEYYRFTGELFF.

This clone is labeled medium-sized. V and J are TRBV12-3 or TRBV12-4 and TRBJ2-2; weak D call: TRBD1 (5 bases). The CDR3 has 14 amino acids. The V and J ends lost 6 bases and 7 bases respectively, with 15 bases between them. The CDR3 protein is CASRQQGVDGELFF. As DNA, the CDR3 is TGTGCCAGCAGGCAGCAGGGTGTGGACGGGGAGCTGTTTTTT.

The V and J genes are TRBV6-2 or TRBV6-3 and TRBJ1-2; a weak D match, TRBD1 (5 bases). Germline CDR1 reads MNHEY; CDR2 reads SVGEGT. The CDR3 covers 16 residues. The V and J ends lost 5 bases and 6 bases respectively, with 22 bases between them. CDR3 in DNA: TGTGCCAGCAGTCCCGGCCTCGGGGCAGGGAGAAATGGCTACACCTTC. Translation gives CASSPGLGAGRNGYTF.

This clone showed up many times. The V gene is TRBV20-1, the J gene TRBJ1-1; D may be TRBD1 (6 bases). The CDR3 covers 12 residues. Trimming pared 1 base from V and 7 bases from J, leaving 10 bases between. Germline-derived CDR1 and CDR2 are DFQATT and SNEGSKA (reference sequence). CDR3 amino acids: CSARGTGHEAFF. The CDR3 nucleotides are TGCAGTGCTAGAGGCACAGGGCATGAAGCTTTCTTT.

The sample holds a few counts of this clone. This rearrangement joins TRBV6-5 to TRBJ1-1, with D uncertain. V gave up 2 bases and J gave up 4 bases, with 8 bases separating them. The CDR3 consists of 13 residues. CDR1 is MNHEY, CDR2 SVGAGI, per germline. The CDR3 region has the DNA TGTGCCAGCAGTTACGGGAGTAGCACTGAAGCTTTCTTT. It codes for CASSYGSSTEAFF.

The chain has TRBV4-2 and TRBJ2-4; TRBD2 agrees at 10 bases. The CDR3 sequence is 15 residues long. In germline, CDR1 is LGHNA, CDR2 YNFKEQ. Trimming took 3 bases from V and 11 from J; bases not matched to a gene: 10. The CDR3 nucleotides are TGTGCCAGCAGCCAGGGAGAGCGGGAGGGCCTATTTCAGTACTTC. Translation gives CASSQGEREGLFQYF.

This clone was detected many times. This chain connects TRBV12-3 or TRBV12-4 to TRBJ1-1, with a weak D call TRBD1 (5 bases). V was shortened by 3 bases and J by 8 bases, with 10 bases between the two germline ends. This CDR3 contains 12 residues. This chain's CDR3 is CASSFARAEAFF. DNA of the CDR3: TGTGCCAGCAGTTTCGCCAGGGCCGAAGCTTTCTTT.

At least ten counts were recorded for this clone. The chain has TRBV20-1 and TRBJ2-3; D is unclear. CDR1 and CDR2 (germline): DFQATT, SNEGSKA (reference sequence). The CDR3 extends over 17 amino acids. V gave up 0 bases and J gave up 2 bases, with 18 bases separating them. The CDR3: CSARDLENPTFTDTQYF. The CDR3 coding sequence is TGCAGTGCTAGAGATTTGGAGAACCCCACCTTCACAGATACGCAGTATTTT.

The chain has TRBV5-1 and TRBJ2-1; tentatively, D is TRBD2 (6 bases). Germline V gives CDR1 SGHRS, CDR2 YFSETQ. V was clipped by 4 bases and J by 6 bases, with 14 bases between them. The CDR3 is 14 residues long. The CDR3 nucleotides are TGCGCCAGCAGCCCCCCGGGGGAGGTCAATGAGCAGTTCTTC. Its protein is CASSPPGEVNEQFF.

This clone was picked up a small number of times. The chain has TRBV6-1 and TRBJ1-1; D gene uncertain. The CDR3 runs 13 residues. CDR1 and CDR2 (germline): MNHNS, SASEGT. The germline V and J ends were trimmed by 6 bases and 1 base, with 9 bases remaining between them. CDR3 nucleotide sequence: TGTGCCAGCAGCTATGGCGGGAACACTGAAGCTTTCTTT. Translated, it gives CASSYGGNTEAFF.

A remark on this clone: This could be a read error, since a much larger clone is one nucleotide away. The rearrangement links TRBV19 to TRBJ2-1; TRBD2 matches at 11 bases. The CDR3 runs to 17 residues. The germline V gene has CDR1 LNHDA and CDR2 SQIVND (reference sequence). Trimming removed 4 bases from V and 1 base from J; junction bases left unmatched: 6. This CDR3 is CASSTRTSGPSYNEQFF. CDR3 DNA sequence: TGTGCCAGTAGTACCCGGACTAGCGGGCCATCCTACAATGAGCAGTTCTTC.

This clone was detected ten times or more. The V and J genes are TRBV6-1 and TRBJ1-1; the D is unclear. The V end was cut by 4 bases, the J end by 1 base, with 7 bases between. The germline gives CDR1 MNHNS, CDR2 SASEGT. CDR3 length: 13 residues. The CDR3 sequence is CASSVNTNTEAFF. The CDR3 DNA is TGTGCCAGCAGTGTCAACACGAACACTGAAGCTTTCTTT.

V usage is TRBV14 and J usage is TRBJ2-7; possible D gene TRBD2, 6 bases. The germline gives CDR1 SGHDN, CDR2 FVKESK. V lost 6 bases and J 2 bases, leaving 20 bases between the germline ends. CDR3 length: 16 amino acids. The CDR3 DNA reads TGTGCCAGCAGACCCTCGTGGGGGGAGCTGGCCTACGAGCAGTACTTC. It encodes CASRPSWGELAYEQYF.

The chain combines TRBV20-1 with TRBJ2-7; D is uncertain. Per germline, CDR1 DFQATT and CDR2 SNEGSKA (reference sequence). The CDR3 runs 15 residues. Trimming shortened V by 0 bases and J by 2 bases, and 14 bases separated the two germline ends. DNA of the CDR3: TGCAGTGCTAGAGAGTCCCAACATGTCACCTACGAGCAGTACTTC. Translation: CSARESQHVTYEQYF.

This chain joins TRBV5-1 and TRBJ2-7; 8 nucleotides agree with TRBD1. This CDR3 contains 16 residues. J lost 0 bases, V lost 3 bases, and 8 bases had no gene match. Germline V CDR1 and CDR2: SGHRS, YFSETQ. CDR3 nucleotides: TGCGCCAGCAGCTATGGACAGGGAACAGCCTCCTACGAGCAGTACGTC. The encoded protein is CASSYGQGTASYEQYV.

This clone was recorded a few times. Different DNA sequences within this sample yield the same CDR3. This chain uses TRBV28 with TRBJ2-2; D unresolved. Germline CDR1 MDHEN, CDR2 SYDVKM. The V gene lost 2 bases and the J gene lost 5 bases, with 18 bases spanning the gap. The length of the CDR3 is 17 residues. CDR3: CASSLVVTSVGTGELFF. CDR3 in DNA: TGTGCCAGCAGTTTAGTTGTTACCAGCGTGGGTACCGGGGAGCTGTTTTTT.

This clone is medium-sized within its sample. The chain carries TRBV30 and TRBJ2-3; no clear D gene. CDR1 and CDR2 (germline): GTSNPN, SVGIG (reference sequence). This CDR3 is 13 amino acids long. Trimming stripped 5 bases from V and 6 bases from J, with 15 bases between. The CDR3 region has the DNA TGTGCCTGGGGGCCGGGTCTCGTGGATACGCAGTATTTT. This sequence encodes CAWGPGLVDTQYF.

The J gene is TRBJ2-1, the V gene TRBV28; the match to TRBD2 covers 7 bases. Germline V gene lookup returns CDR1 MDHEN and CDR2 SYDVKM. Germline trimming cut 0 bases from V and 2 bases from J; bases unmatched to any gene: 7. The length of the CDR3 is 17 residues. CDR3 coding DNA: TGTGCCAGCAGTTTATGGGGACTATCGGTCGCCTACAATGAGCAGTTCTTC. Residues: CASSLWGLSVAYNEQFF.